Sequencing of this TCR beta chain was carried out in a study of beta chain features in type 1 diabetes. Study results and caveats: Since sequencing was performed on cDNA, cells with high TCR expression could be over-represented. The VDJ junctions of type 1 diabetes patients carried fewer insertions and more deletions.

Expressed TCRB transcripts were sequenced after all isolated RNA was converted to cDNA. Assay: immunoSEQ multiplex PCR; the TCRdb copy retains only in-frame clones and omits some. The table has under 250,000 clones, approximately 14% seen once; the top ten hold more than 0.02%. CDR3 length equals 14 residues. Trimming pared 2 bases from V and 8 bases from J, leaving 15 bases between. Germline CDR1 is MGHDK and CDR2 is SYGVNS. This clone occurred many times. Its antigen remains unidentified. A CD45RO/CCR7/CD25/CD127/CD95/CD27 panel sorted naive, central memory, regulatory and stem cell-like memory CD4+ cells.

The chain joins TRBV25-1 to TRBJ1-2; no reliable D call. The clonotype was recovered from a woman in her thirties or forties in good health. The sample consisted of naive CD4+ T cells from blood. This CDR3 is CASSEVGPEGGYTF. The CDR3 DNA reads TGTGCCAGCAGTGAAGTAGGCCCTGAGGGAGGCTACACCTTC.